This T cell receptor beta chain stems from a study of CD8 T cells in Susac syndrome. Findings and limits, study-wide: Regarding the TCR sequencing and HLA analysis, the study admitted that a relatively small number of individuals were involved.

Reverse transcription of about 0.45 to 1 ug RNA was performed with random hexamers. TCRdb redid the calling of the immunoSEQ multiplex PCR reads with MiXCR, one entry per CDR3 protein. The sample carries around 130,000 distinct CDR3 sequences, roughly 76% recorded once. The CDR3 covers 14 residues. Germline loops: CDR1 DFQATT, CDR2 SNEGSKA (reference sequence). V lost 2 bases to trimming and J lost 1 base, with 12 bases between them. TEMRA cells were FACS-enriched, while CD8+ and CD4+ T cells were negatively isolated. Comments on this clonotype: Its antigen is still unknown.

The TCR comes from a human donor with multiple sclerosis. V and J are TRBV20-1 and TRBJ2-7; a possible D gene is TRBD2 (6 bases). Sequenced sample: CD8+ T cells from PBMCs. CDR3 amino acids: CSARSPGGSYEQYF. The CDR3 DNA follows: TGCAGTGCTAGAAGTCCAGGAGGGTCCTACGAGCAGTACTTC.